The sample holds a few counts of the clone carrying this TCR beta chain. Germline CDR1 is MDHEN and CDR2 is SYDVKM. The CDR3 length is 12 residues. J was trimmed by 7 bases and V by 8 bases; bases with no gene match: 5. Profiled with immunoSEQ multiplex PCR; TCRdb holds only in-frame clones, not every one. The data contain approximately 100,000 clones, about nine tenths of them singletons. This specimen belongs to a study of siplizumab effects on memory and regulatory T cells. The chain carries TRBV28 and TRBJ1-2; TRBD1 agrees at 9 bases. The specimen was non-Treg CD4+ T cells sorted from blood. The sequence was collected from a human donor in good health. The CDR3 region has the DNA TGTGCCAGCTGGGACAGGGAAGGTGGCTACACCTTC. Residues: CASWDREGGYTF.